This T cell receptor beta chain was identified during a study of early T cells in non-severe SARS-CoV-2 infection. At the level of the study: Bulk RNA from unsorted whole blood was sequenced; chains were unpaired.

The protocol attached unique molecular identifiers to individual cDNA molecules. Each CDR3 protein gets one entry after TCRdb re-called the 5' RACE reads with MiXCR. The data hold 85,000 to 100,000 distinct CDR3 sequences, with 11% observed a single time. V lost 7 bases and J lost 6, with 16 bases in between. The V gene's germline CDR1 is ENHRY and CDR2 SYGVKD. The CDR3 has 13 residues. The sequences come from whole blood, collected at baseline. The rearrangement uses TRBV10-3 and TRBJ2-7, with D uncertain. This receptor was obtained from an adult who was a healthcare worker with PCR-confirmed SARS-CoV-2 infection or an uninfected control (not recorded which). The CDR3 reads CAITPSLTFEQYF. CDR3 coding DNA: TGTGCCATCACGCCCTCCCTAACTTTCGAGCAGTACTTC.